Below, 32 T cell receptor beta chains from the same sample are listed, as sequenced in a study of blood T cells in healthy people across ages. Using a J-beta primer mix together with a sample-barcoded 5' primer, a second PCR was run for roughly 7 to 12 cycles. TCRdb redid the calling of the 5' RACE reads with MiXCR, one entry per CDR3 protein. The table shows 1.5 million to 2 million distinct CDR3 sequences, with roughly two fifths occurring only once. The sample comprised blood. These TCRs come from a human donor in good health.

This clonotype was seen a single time. J is TRBJ2-1 and V is TRBV2; D may match TRBD1 or TRBD2 (5 bases each). Germline V gene data show CDR1 as SNHLY and CDR2 as FYNNEI. V gave up 0 bases and J gave up 3 bases, with 15 bases separating them. This CDR3 region has 17 residues. The CDR3 DNA sequence: TGTGCCAGCAGTGAAGCGCCGGGACCCGCCTTCTACAATGAGCAGTTCTTC. This encodes CASSEAPGPAFYNEQFF.

The CDR3 DNA reads TGCAGTGCCATACCGGGGTACGGAGGAGAGACCCAGTACTTC. It specifies CSAIPGYGGETQYF. This chain connects TRBV20-1 to TRBJ2-4; D might be TRBD2 (5 bases). The last part of the DNA fits TRBJ2-5 better; the J call may be wrong. The CDR3 is 14 amino acids. Germline loops: CDR1 DFQATT, CDR2 SNEGSKA (reference sequence).

The rearrangement joins TRBV5-5 to TRBJ2-4; D possibly corresponds to TRBD2 (5 bases). The J call could be wrong; TRBJ2-7 is a better fit for the DNA end. This CDR3 is built from 13 residues. Germline loops: CDR1 SGHKS, CDR2 YYEKEE (reference sequence). CDR3 DNA: TGTGCCAGCAGCTTGGCGCCTAGCAGCGAGCAGTACTTC. The encoded protein is CASSLAPSSEQYF.

About this clonotype itself: One end of the junction fails to match germline, which may point to a read error. The V call is TRBV7-2, the J call TRBJ2-3; 8 bases are shared with TRBD2. CDR3 length: 16 residues. The germline V gene has CDR1 SGHTA and CDR2 FQGNSA. CDR3 amino acids: CANSTRSGANTDTQYF. The CDR3 DNA is TGTGCCAACAGCACTCGTAGCGGGGCGAACACAGATACGCAGTATTTT.

This clonotype has only a few counts. The chain combines TRBV20-1 with TRBJ2-1; 9 bases map to TRBD2. The CDR3 consists of 17 residues. V gave up 0 bases and J gave up 7 bases; unmatched junction bases: 13. The germline V gene encodes CDR1 DFQATT and CDR2 SNEGSKA (reference sequence). The CDR3 coding sequence is TGCAGTGCTAGAGAGAGCGGGGGGCGCCACTTAATTAATGAGCAGTTCTTC. Translated, it gives CSARESGGRHLINEQFF.

This clonotype showed up just once. This chain connects TRBV7-9 to TRBJ2-5; D might be TRBD2 (5 bases). Germline V lookup: CDR1 SEHNR, CDR2 FQNEAQ (reference sequence). Between the trimmed V and J ends, which lost 4 bases and 4 bases, there was a span of 13 bases. The CDR3 consists of 14 residues. The CDR3 nucleotides read TGTGCCAGCAGCTCTAGCTATTCGGGAGAGACCCAGTACTTC. Translation gives CASSSSYSGETQYF.

In this sample, this clonotype turned up a few times. The V and J genes are TRBV7-2 and TRBJ2-3; D is unclear. Germline-derived CDR1 and CDR2 are SGHTA and FQGNSA. The CDR3 has 15 amino acids. Trimming pared 5 bases from V and 1 base from J, leaving 13 bases between. As DNA, the CDR3 is TGTGCCAGCAGCCTATGGGCAGCCGGCACAGATACGCAGTATTTT. Its translation: CASSLWAAGTDTQYF.

This chain links TRBV7-9 with TRBJ2-1; D ambiguous. Germline V gene lookup returns CDR1 SEHNR and CDR2 FQNEAQ (reference sequence). CDR3 length: 15 amino acids. V was clipped by 4 bases and J by 6 bases, with 16 bases between them. In DNA form, the CDR3 reads TGTGCCAGCAGCTCCTCCCAGAGGAAACCCAATGAGCAGTTCTTC. Residues: CASSSSQRKPNEQFF.

The sample holds a few counts of this clonotype. This chain uses TRBV6-6 with TRBJ1-2; a possible D gene is TRBD1 (6 bases). V lost 6 bases and J 4 bases, leaving 24 bases between the germline ends. The CDR3 has 17 amino acids. From germline, CDR1 is MNHNY and CDR2 SVGAGI (reference sequence). CDR3 amino acids: CASRKVRGLRPSYGYTF. CDR3 nucleotides: TGTGCCAGCAGGAAAGTCAGGGGTCTTCGCCCAAGCTATGGCTACACCTTC.

The chain is built from TRBV7-9 and TRBJ1-2, with 7 positions matching TRBD1. Germline V CDR1 and CDR2: SEHNR, FQNEAQ (reference sequence). The V segment lost 7 bases and the J segment 4 bases; nucleotides outside the gene matches: 6. There are 13 residues in the CDR3. CDR3 sequence: CASTPPGGYGYTF. The CDR3, as DNA: TGTGCCAGCACACCGCCAGGGGGCTATGGCTACACCTTC. The full variable domain, its missing parts supplied by reference TRBV7-9 and TRBJ1-2, is DTGVSQNPRHKITKRGQNVTFRCDPISEHNRLYWYRQTLGQGPEFLTYFQNEAQLEKSRLLSDRFSAERPKGSFSTLEIQRTEQGDSAMYLCASTPPGGYGYTFGSGTRLTVV.

V gene TRBV5-1 combines with J gene TRBJ2-4; possible D gene TRBD2, 5 bases. Germline V CDR1 and CDR2: SGHRS, YFSETQ. The CDR3 contains 14 residues. The V and J ends lost 3 bases and 3 bases respectively, with 10 bases between them. CDR3 in amino acids: CASSSTRDKNIQYF. The CDR3 coding sequence is TGCGCCAGCAGCTCAACCCGGGACAAAAACATTCAGTACTTC.

This clonotype has only a few counts. The chain is built from TRBV28 and TRBJ1-5; D may be TRBD1 (6 bases). Germline values: CDR1 MDHEN, CDR2 SYDVKM. V was pared by 6 bases and J by 0 bases, with 12 bases between. The CDR3 has 15 residues. In DNA form, the CDR3 reads TGTGCCAGCAGCTTGACAGGTATTAGCAATCAGCCCCAGCATTTT. Its protein product is CASSLTGISNQPQHF.

The J gene is TRBJ2-3, the V gene TRBV20-1, with 8 bases aligning to TRBD2. The germline V gene encodes CDR1 DFQATT and CDR2 SNEGSKA (reference sequence). There are 15 residues in the CDR3. Trimming at V came to 2 bases and at J to 2 bases, leaving 6 bases not matched to a gene. CDR3 DNA sequence: TGCAGTGCTAGAATCCGCGGGGGGTACACAGATACGCAGTATTTT. This codes for CSARIRGGYTDTQYF.

The gene calls are TRBV6-6 and TRBJ1-2; 8 nucleotides align to TRBD1. The V and J ends lost 6 bases and 2 bases, in that order; junction bases with no gene match: 5. CDR3 length: 14 amino acids. Per germline, CDR1 MNHNY and CDR2 SVGAGI (reference sequence). The CDR3 region has the DNA TGTGCCAGCAGAGCCGGACAGGGCAACTATGGCTACACCTTC. Encoded protein: CASRAGQGNYGYTF.

A few counts support this clonotype. The V call is TRBV20-1, the J call TRBJ2-3; TRBD2 matches 9 bases. This CDR3 has 15 residues. Germline trimming cut 0 bases from V and 5 bases from J; bases unmatched to any gene: 6. Germline CDR1 DFQATT, CDR2 SNEGSKA (reference sequence). The CDR3 loop is CSARDRLAGEDTQYF. CDR3 DNA: TGCAGTGCTAGAGATCGGTTAGCGGGGGAAGATACGCAGTATTTT.

This clonotype was detected only a few times. The V gene is TRBV20-1, the J gene TRBJ2-5; 8 nucleotides align to TRBD2. Germline CDR1 reads DFQATT; CDR2 reads SNEGSKA (reference sequence). CDR3 size: 13 residues. V lost 5 bases to trimming and J lost 4 bases; unmatched junction nucleotides: 6. In DNA form, the CDR3 reads TGCAGTGCTGGGGCGGGGGGAGGAGAGACCCAGTACTTC. Amino acids: CSAGAGGGETQYF.

This clonotype was counted a few times. The V gene is TRBV27, the J gene TRBJ1-2, with D tentatively TRBD1 (5 bases). V was trimmed by 6 bases and J by 5 bases, leaving 16 bases between them. CDR3 length equals 14 residues. Germline V lookup: CDR1 MNHEY, CDR2 SMNVEV (reference sequence). CDR3 residues: CASRRRQTSYGYTF. The CDR3 DNA reads as TGTGCCAGCAGACGACGACAGACCAGTTATGGCTACACCTTC.

The chain carries TRBV7-9 and TRBJ2-3; D unclear. The V gene's germline CDR1 is SEHNR and CDR2 FQNEAQ (reference sequence). The CDR3 is 16 residues long. V lost 4 bases to trimming and J lost 5 bases, with 19 bases between them. The CDR3 here is CASSSGSVPDLDTQYF. The DNA of the CDR3 is TGTGCCAGCAGCTCCGGATCTGTTCCCGACTTAGATACGCAGTATTTT.

In regard to this clonotype: The germline gene is not matched at one end of the junction; a read error may be the cause. The CDR3 protein is CASSYLKRSNQPQHF. As DNA, the CDR3 is TGTGCCAGCAGCTACTTGAAGCGGAGCAATCAACCCCAGCATTTT. This rearrangement joins TRBV7-8 to TRBJ1-5; D is unclear. The CDR3 runs to 15 residues. Germline lookup yields CDR1 SGHVS and CDR2 FQNEAQ.

This clonotype was detected only a few times. The rearrangement joins TRBV6-8 to TRBJ2-7; the D gene could be TRBD1 or TRBD2 (6 bases each). CDR1 and CDR2 (germline): MNHGY, SAAAGT. This CDR3 has 16 residues. V lost 10 bases and J lost 0, with 22 bases in between. The CDR3 sequence is CATFTLPGGLSYEQYF. The CDR3 region has the DNA TGTGCCACTTTCACACTCCCCGGGGGCCTCTCCTACGAGCAGTACTTC.

V gene TRBV29-1 combines with J gene TRBJ2-3; D is perhaps TRBD2 (5 bases). The length of the CDR3 is 13 residues. The germline V gene encodes CDR1 SQVTM and CDR2 ANQGSEA. Trimming took 5 bases from V and 3 from J, leaving 12 bases between them. The CDR3 region has the DNA TGCAGCGTTCGTAGGACTTATACAGATACGCAGTATTTT. Its protein product is CSVRRTYTDTQYF.

This clonotype has just a few counts. This chain connects TRBV7-2 to TRBJ2-7, with 10 positions matching TRBD2. The CDR3 length is 15 residues. Trimming removed 3 bases from V and 10 bases from J; junction bases left unmatched: 12. CDR1 and CDR2 (germline): SGHTA, FQGNSA. Here the CDR3 DNA reads TGTGCCAGCAGCTTTCTAGCGGGGGACTCGGGGGCCCAGTACTTC. This translates into CASSFLAGDSGAQYF.

The CDR3 here is CASSPLAIWGDEQYF. The CDR3 bases are TGTGCCAGCTCACCACTTGCCATCTGGGGGGACGAGCAGTACTTC. The gene calls are TRBV18 and TRBJ2-5; possibly TRBD2 for D (6 bases). The J call could be wrong; TRBJ2-7 is a better fit for the DNA end. CDR3 length equals 15 residues. Germline-derived CDR1 and CDR2 are KGHSH and LQKENI.

The V call is TRBV6-2 or TRBV6-3, the J call TRBJ2-6; D remains unclear. Trimming removed 3 bases from V and 0 bases from J, with 12 bases in between. The CDR3 has 17 residues. Germline CDR1 reads MNHEY; CDR2 reads SVGEGT. CDR3 protein: CASSYWTASSGANVLTF. The CDR3 bases are TGTGCCAGCAGTTATTGGACGGCGAGCTCTGGGGCCAACGTCCTGACTTTC.

This clonotype was seen only a few times. This chain connects TRBV27 to TRBJ2-5; 8 positions match TRBD2. Germline loops: CDR1 MNHEY, CDR2 SMNVEV (reference sequence). Germline trimming cut 1 base from V and 4 bases from J; bases unmatched to any gene: 5. There are 15 residues in the CDR3. This CDR3 is CASSLWRGAPETQYF. CDR3 coding DNA: TGTGCCAGCAGTTTATGGCGGGGGGCACCAGAGACCCAGTACTTC.

This clonotype appeared a few times. This sequence joins TRBV5-6 and TRBJ2-3; maybe TRBD2 (6 bases). The CDR3 sequence is 15 residues long. Trimming left V 2 bases short and J 5 bases short, with 15 bases between. Germline V gives CDR1 SGHDT, CDR2 YYEEEE. This chain's CDR3 is CASSFLTLREDTQYF. The CDR3 coding sequence is TGTGCCAGCAGCTTCTTGACCTTGCGGGAAGATACGCAGTATTTT.

The table lists this clonotype with a few counts. V gene TRBV4-2 combines with J gene TRBJ1-1, with a weak D call TRBD1 (5 bases). V was trimmed by 1 base and J by 9 bases, leaving 12 bases between them. This CDR3 has 13 amino acids. In germline, CDR1 is LGHNA, CDR2 YNFKEQ. The CDR3 sequence is CASSQGEGPQAFF. The DNA of the CDR3 is TGTGCCAGCAGCCAAGGAGAGGGACCCCAAGCTTTCTTT.

The rearrangement joins TRBV27 to TRBJ2-7; maybe TRBD2 (6 bases). The CDR3 loop spans 13 amino acids. V lost 6 bases and J lost 5, with 14 bases in between. Germline loops: CDR1 MNHEY, CDR2 SMNVEV (reference sequence). CDR3 protein: CASSLGGGHEQYF. The CDR3 nucleotides are TGTGCCAGCAGCCTGGGGGGTGGCCACGAGCAGTACTTC.

This clonotype was seen more than once but under ten times. The rearrangement joins TRBV29-1 to TRBJ1-4, with D perhaps matching TRBD1 (6 bases). Per the germline V gene, CDR1 is SQVTM and CDR2 is ANQGSEA. This CDR3 contains 15 residues. V was cut by 4 bases and J by 2 bases, with 14 bases left in between. As DNA, the CDR3 is TGCAGCGTTGGAGTCTCGGGGGCGACTAATGAAAAACTGTTTTTT. This codes for CSVGVSGATNEKLFF.

V and J are TRBV2 and TRBJ1-1; D is possibly TRBD1 (5 bases). Trimming stripped 5 bases from V and 4 bases from J, with 17 bases between. In germline, CDR1 is SNHLY, CDR2 FYNNEI. This CDR3 contains 15 residues. The CDR3 spells CASSPIDRLTTEAFF. The DNA of the CDR3 is TGTGCCAGCAGTCCAATTGACAGATTAACCACTGAAGCTTTCTTT. Supplemented by reference TRBV2 and TRBJ1-1, the full variable domain reads EPEVTQTPSHQVTQMGQEVILRCVPISNHLYFYWYRQILGQKVEFLVSFYNNEISEKSEIFDDQFSVERPDGSNFTLKIRSTKLEDSAMYFCASSPIDRLTTEAFFGQGTRLTVV.

The rearrangement joins TRBV12-3 or TRBV12-4 to TRBJ2-3; a possible D gene is TRBD2 (5 bases). The CDR3 length is 16 residues. The V and J ends lost 1 base and 6 bases respectively, with 17 bases between them. The CDR3 is CASSLGTRVVPDTQYF. The CDR3 DNA reads TGTGCCAGCAGTTTAGGTACTAGAGTGGTACCGGATACGCAGTATTTT.

The DNA of the CDR3 is TGTGCCAGCAGCATTAGCGGGGGGAGAGAGACCCAGTACTTC. Protein sequence: CASSISGGRETQYF. This sequence joins TRBV7-2 and TRBJ2-5; 10 bases align to TRBD2. Germline values: CDR1 SGHTA, CDR2 FQGNSA. This CDR3 comprises 14 residues. V lost 5 bases, J lost 4 bases, and 4 bases stayed unmatched.